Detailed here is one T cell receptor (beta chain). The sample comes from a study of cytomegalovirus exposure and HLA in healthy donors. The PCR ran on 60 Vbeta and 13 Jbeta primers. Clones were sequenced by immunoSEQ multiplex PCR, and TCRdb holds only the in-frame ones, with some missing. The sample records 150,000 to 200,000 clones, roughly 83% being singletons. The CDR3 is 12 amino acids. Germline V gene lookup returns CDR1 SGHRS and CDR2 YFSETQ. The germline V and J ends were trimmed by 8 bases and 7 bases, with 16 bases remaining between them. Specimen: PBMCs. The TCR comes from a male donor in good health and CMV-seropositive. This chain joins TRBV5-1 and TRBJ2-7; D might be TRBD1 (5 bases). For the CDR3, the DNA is TGCGCCAGTCGGTGGGCATCAGGGGAGCAGTACTTC. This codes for CASRWASGEQYF.